Listed below are T cell receptor beta chains from one sample, sequenced in a study of T-cell memory formation after mild COVID-19. Using its own MiXCR run on the 5' RACE reads, TCRdb lists one record per CDR3 protein. The sample carries 80,000 to 130,000 distinct CDR3 sequences, 11% recorded once. What was sequenced was PBMCs or a T cell subset sorted from them (not recorded which). The receptors originated from a man younger than 35 who had mild COVID-19 (a few samples of this study predate the infection). Cell type and time point are not known. Both conserved end residues are part of each CDR3. The D gene is left open where the match is weak. Clone size is not always given. Where it is, it says once, few, many or a class for expanded clones.

d_call,j_call,cdr3_length,v_call,clone_size,cdr3_aa,cdr3_nt
.,TRBJ1-5,16,TRBV15,.,CATSRAGEGWDQPQHF,TGTGCCACCAGCAGAGCAGGGGAGGGTTGGGATCAGCCCCAGCATTTT
TRBD2,TRBJ2-1,16,TRBV13,few,CASSPWTSGSYNEQFF,TGTGCCAGCAGCCCCTGGACTAGCGGCTCCTACAATGAGCAGTTCTTC
.,TRBJ2-7,13,TRBV12-3/TRBV12-4,few,CASSFGRTYEQYF,TGTGCCAGCAGCTTCGGAAGGACCTACGAGCAGTACTTC
.,TRBJ2-3,14,TRBV7-8,once,CASSFPAEGAGQYF,TGTGCCAGCAGCTTCCCTGCGGAGGGGGCGGGGCAGTATTTT
.,TRBJ2-1,17,TRBV7-9,few,CASSPQKRLGSYNEQFF,TGTGCCAGCAGCCCCCAAAAGCGGCTCGGGTCCTACAATGAGCAGTTCTTC
.,TRBJ2-2,13,TRBV27,.,CATGSANTGELFF,TGTGCCACTGGGTCGGCCAACACCGGGGAGCTGTTTTTT
.,TRBJ1-5,13,TRBV12-3/TRBV12-4,.,CASSLGADQPQHF,TGTGCCAGCAGTTTAGGGGCCGATCAGCCCCAGCATTTT
TRBD1,TRBJ2-2,16,TRBV4-1,.,CASSQAGTGGPGELFF,TGCGCCAGCAGCCAAGCCGGGACAGGGGGTCCCGGGGAGCTGTTTTTT
TRBD1,TRBJ1-2,13,TRBV20-1,few,CSARVGTVNGYTF,TGCAGTGCTAGAGTGGGGACAGTGAATGGCTACACCTTC
.,TRBJ1-1,11,TRBV29-1,few,CSVTLDTEAFF,TGCAGCGTCACCCTGGACACTGAAGCTTTCTTT
.,TRBJ2-3,14,TRBV7-6,.,CASSSNVGTDTQYF,TGTGCCAGCAGCTCTAATGTGGGCACAGATACGCAGTATTTT
.,TRBJ2-1,15,TRBV29-1,.,CSVEGWRVPYNEQFF,TGCAGCGTTGAAGGGTGGAGGGTCCCCTACAATGAGCAGTTCTTC
.,TRBJ1-5,14,TRBV7-9,few,CASSPGDSNQPQHF,TGTGCCAGCAGCCCAGGGGATAGCAATCAGCCCCAGCATTTT
.,TRBJ1-5,14,TRBV12-3/TRBV12-4,.,CASSPGVVNQPQHF,TGTGCCAGCAGTCCCGGGGTTGTCAATCAGCCCCAGCATTTT